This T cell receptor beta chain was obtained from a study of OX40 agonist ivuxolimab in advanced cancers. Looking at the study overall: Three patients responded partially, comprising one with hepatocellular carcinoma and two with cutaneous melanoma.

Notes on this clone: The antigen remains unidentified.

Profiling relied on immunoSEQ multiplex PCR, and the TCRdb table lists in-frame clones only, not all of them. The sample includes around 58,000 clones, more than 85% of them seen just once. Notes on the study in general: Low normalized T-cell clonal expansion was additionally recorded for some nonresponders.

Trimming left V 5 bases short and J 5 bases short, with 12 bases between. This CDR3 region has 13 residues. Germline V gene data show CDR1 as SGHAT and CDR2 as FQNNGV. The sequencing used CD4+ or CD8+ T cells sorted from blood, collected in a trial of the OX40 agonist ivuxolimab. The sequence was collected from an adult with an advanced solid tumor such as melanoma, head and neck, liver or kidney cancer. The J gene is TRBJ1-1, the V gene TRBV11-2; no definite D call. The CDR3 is CASSTGPRTEAFF. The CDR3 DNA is TGTGCCAGCAGCACCGGGCCTAGAACTGAAGCTTTCTTT.